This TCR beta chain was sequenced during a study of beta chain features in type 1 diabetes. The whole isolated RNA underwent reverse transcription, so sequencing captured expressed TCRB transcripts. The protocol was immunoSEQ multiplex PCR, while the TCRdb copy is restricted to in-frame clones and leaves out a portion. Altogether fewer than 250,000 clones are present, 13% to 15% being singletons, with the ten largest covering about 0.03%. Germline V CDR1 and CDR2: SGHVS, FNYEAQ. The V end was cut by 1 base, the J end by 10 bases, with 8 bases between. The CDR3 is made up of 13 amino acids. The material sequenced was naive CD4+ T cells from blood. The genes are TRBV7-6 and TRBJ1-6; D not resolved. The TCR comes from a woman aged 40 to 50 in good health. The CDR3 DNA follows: TGTGCCAGCAGCTTAGGGTCGGGATCACCCCTCCACTTT. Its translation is CASSLGSGSPLHF.